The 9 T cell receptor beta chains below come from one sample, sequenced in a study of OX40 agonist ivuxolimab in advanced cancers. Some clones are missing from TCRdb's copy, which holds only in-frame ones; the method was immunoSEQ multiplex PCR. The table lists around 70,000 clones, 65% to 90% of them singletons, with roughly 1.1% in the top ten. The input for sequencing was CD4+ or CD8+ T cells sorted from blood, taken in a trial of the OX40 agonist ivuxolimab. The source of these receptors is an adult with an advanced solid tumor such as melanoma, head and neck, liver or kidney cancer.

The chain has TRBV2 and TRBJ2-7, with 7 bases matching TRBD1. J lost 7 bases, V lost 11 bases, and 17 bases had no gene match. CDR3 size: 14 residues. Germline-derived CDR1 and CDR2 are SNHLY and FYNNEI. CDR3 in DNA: TGTGCCGTCAAGGGGCCCACAGGGGTTGGTGAGCAGTACTTC. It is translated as CAVKGPTGVGEQYF. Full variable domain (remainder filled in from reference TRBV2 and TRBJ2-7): EPEVTQTPSHQVTQMGQEVILRCVPISNHLYFYWYRQILGQKVEFLVSFYNNEISEKSEIFDDQFSVERPDGSNFTLKIRSTKLEDSAMYFCAVKGPTGVGEQYFGPGTRLTVT.

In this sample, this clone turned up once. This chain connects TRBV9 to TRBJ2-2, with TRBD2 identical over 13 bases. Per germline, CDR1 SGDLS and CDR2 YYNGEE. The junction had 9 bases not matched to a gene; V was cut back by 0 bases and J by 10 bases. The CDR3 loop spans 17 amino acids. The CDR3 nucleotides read TGTGCCAGCAGCGTAGCCCCACTAGCGGGGGGGCGGGTGGAGCTGTTTTTT. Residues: CASSVAPLAGGRVELFF.

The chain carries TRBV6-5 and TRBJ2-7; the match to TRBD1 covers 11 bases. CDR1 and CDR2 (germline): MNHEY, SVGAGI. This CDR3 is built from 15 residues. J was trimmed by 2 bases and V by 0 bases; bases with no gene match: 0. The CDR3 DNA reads TGTGCCAGCAGTTACTCGGGACAGGGGGCCTACGAGCAGTACTTC. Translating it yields CASSYSGQGAYEQYF.

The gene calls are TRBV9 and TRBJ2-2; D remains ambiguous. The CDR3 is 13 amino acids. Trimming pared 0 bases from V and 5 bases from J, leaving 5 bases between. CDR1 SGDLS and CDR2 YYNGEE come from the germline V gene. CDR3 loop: CASSVEDTGELFF. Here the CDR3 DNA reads TGTGCCAGCAGCGTAGAGGATACCGGGGAGCTGTTTTTT.

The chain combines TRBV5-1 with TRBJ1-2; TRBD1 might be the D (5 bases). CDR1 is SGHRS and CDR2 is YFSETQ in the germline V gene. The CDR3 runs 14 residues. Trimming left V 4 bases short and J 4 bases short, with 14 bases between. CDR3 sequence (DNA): TGCGCCAGCAGCATTTCTGACAGAATCTATGGCTACACCTTC. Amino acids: CASSISDRIYGYTF.

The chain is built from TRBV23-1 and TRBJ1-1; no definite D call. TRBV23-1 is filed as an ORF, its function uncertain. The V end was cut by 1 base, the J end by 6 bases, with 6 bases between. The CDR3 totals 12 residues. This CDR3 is CASSQLWAEAFF. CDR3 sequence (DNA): TGCGCCAGCAGTCAATTATGGGCTGAAGCTTTCTTT.

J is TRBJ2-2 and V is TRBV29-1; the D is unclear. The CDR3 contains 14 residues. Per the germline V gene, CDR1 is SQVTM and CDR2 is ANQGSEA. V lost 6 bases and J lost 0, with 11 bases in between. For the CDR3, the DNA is TGCAGCGTCGCCGTCACAACGAACACCGGGGAGCTGTTTTTT. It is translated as CSVAVTTNTGELFF.

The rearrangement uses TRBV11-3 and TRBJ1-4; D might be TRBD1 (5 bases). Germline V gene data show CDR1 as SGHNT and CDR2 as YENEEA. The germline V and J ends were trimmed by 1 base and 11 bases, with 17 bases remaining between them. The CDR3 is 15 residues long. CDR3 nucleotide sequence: TGTGCCAGCAGCTTAGGTGGGGGAGAGGATAAGAAACTGTTTTTT. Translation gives CASSLGGGEDKKLFF. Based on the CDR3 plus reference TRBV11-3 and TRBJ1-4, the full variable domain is EAGVVQSPRYKIIEKKQPVAFWCNPISGHNTLYWYLQNLGQGPELLIRYENEEAVDDSQLPKDRFSAERLKGVDSTLKIQPAELGDSAVYLCASSLGGGEDKKLFFGSGTQLSVL.

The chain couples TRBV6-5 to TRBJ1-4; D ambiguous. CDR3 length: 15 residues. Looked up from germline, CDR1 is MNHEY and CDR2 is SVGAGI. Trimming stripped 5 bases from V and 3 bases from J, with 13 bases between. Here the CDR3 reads CASSRTYGSNEKLFF. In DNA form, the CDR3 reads TGTGCCAGCAGTCGAACGTATGGATCTAATGAAAAACTGTTTTTT.